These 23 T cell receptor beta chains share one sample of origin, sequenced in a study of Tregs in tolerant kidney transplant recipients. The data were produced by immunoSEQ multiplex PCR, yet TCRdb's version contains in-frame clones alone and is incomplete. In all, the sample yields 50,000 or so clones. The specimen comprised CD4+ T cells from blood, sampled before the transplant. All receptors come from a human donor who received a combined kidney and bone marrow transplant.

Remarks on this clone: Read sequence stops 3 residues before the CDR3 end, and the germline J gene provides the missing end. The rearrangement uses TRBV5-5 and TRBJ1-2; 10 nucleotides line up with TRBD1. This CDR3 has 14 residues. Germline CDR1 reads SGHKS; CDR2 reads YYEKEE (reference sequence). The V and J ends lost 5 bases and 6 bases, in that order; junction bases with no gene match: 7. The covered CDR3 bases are TGTGCCAGCAGTTATGACAGGGGGCGTGATGGC. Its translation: CASSYDRGRDG. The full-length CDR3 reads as CASSYDRGRDGYTF.

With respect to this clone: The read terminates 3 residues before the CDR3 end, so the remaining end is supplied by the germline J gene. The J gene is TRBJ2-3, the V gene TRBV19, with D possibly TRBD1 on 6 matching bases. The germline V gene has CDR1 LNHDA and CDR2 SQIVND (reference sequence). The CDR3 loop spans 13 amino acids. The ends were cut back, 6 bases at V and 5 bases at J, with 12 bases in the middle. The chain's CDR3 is CASRLGAEDTQYF. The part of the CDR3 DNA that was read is TGTGCCAGTAGACTGGGGGCTGAAGATACG.

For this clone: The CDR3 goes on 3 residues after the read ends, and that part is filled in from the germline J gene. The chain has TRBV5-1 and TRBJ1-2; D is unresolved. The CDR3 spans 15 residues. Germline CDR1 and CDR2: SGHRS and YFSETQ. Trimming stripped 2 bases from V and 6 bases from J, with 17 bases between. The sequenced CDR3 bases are TGCGCCAGCAGCTTTCAGGCTCAGTCGAGGGATGGC. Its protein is CASSFQAQSRDG. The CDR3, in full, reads CASSFQAQSRDGYTF. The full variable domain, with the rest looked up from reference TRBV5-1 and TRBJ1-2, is KAGVTQTPRYLIKTRGQQVTLSCSPISGHRSVSWYQQTPGQGLQFLFEYFSETQRNKGNFPGRFSGRQFSNSRSEMNVSTLELGDSALYLCASSFQAQSRDGYTFGSGTRLTVV.

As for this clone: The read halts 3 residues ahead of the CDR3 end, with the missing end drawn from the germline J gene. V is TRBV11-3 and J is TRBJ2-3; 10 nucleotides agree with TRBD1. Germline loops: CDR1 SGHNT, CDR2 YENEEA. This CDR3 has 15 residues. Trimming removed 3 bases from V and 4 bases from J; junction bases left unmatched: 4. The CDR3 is CASSFETGGADTQYF. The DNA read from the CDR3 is TGTGCCAGCAGCTTCGAGACAGGGGGCGCAGATACG.

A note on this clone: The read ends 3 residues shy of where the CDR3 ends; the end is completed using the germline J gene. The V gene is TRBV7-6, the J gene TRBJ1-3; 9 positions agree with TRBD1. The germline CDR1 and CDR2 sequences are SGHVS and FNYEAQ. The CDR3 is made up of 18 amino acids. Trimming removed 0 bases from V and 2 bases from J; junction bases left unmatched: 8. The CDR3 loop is CASSLAPPQGATGNTIYF. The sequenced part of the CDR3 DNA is TGTGCCAGCAGCTTAGCCCCACCACAGGGGGCAACTGGAAACACC.

CDR3 amino acids: CASSSGLITNYGYTF. CDR3 DNA (partial): TGCGCCAGCAGCTCGGGGTTGATTACTAACTATGGC. The V gene is TRBV5-1, the J gene TRBJ1-2; D uncertain. The read is 3 residues too short to cover the CDR3 end, so that end is filled in from the germline J gene. CDR3 size: 15 residues. Trimming removed 3 bases at V and 0 bases at J, with 12 bases between. Germline-derived CDR1 and CDR2 are SGHRS and YFSETQ.

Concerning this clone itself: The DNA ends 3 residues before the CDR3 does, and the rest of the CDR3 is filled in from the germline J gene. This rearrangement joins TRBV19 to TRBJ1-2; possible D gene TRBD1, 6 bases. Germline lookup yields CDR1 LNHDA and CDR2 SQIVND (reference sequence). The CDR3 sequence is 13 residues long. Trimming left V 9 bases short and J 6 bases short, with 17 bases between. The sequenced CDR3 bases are TGTGCCAGCCGAACTGGGACAAAAAATGGC. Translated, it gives CASRTGTKNG. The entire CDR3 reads CASRTGTKNGYTF. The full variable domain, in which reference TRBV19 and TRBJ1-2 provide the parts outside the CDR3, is DGGITQSPKYLFRKEGQNVTLSCEQNLNHDAMYWYRQDPGQGLRLIYYSQIVNDFQKGDIAEGYSVSREKKESFPLTVTSAQKNPTAFYLCASRTGTKNGYTFGSGTRLTVV.

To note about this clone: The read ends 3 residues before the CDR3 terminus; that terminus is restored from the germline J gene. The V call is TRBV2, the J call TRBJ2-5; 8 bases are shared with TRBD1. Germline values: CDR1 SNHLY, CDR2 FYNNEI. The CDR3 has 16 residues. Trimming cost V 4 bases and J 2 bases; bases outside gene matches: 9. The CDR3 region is CASSGPGTGLQETQYF. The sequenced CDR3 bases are TGTGCCAGCAGTGGGCCTGGGACAGGATTACAAGAGACC.

The chain's CDR3 is CASSLYSYEQYF. The DNA read from the CDR3 is TGTGCCAGCAGCCTGTATTCCTACGAG. The chain carries TRBV5-6 and TRBJ2-7; no firm D call. The CDR3 is cut off 3 residues early in the read; its end comes from the germline J gene. This CDR3 region has 12 residues. Germline CDR1 SGHDT, CDR2 YYEEEE. Trimming shortened V by 4 bases and J by 1 base, and 6 bases separated the two germline ends.

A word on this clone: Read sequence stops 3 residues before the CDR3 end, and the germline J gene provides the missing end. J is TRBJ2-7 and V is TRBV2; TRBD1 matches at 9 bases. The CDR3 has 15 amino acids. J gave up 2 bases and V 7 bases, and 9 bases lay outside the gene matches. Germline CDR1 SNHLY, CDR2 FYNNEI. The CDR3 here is CASTYTGQGTYEQYF. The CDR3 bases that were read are TGTGCCAGCACCTATACGGGACAGGGTACCTACGAG.

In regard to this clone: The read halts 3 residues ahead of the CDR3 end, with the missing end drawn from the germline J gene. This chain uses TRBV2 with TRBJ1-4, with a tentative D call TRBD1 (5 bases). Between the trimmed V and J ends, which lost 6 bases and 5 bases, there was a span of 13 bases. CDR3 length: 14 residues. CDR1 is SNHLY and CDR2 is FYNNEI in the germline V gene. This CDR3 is CASRGGQGNEKLFF. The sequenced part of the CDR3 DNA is TGTGCCAGCAGGGGAGGGCAGGGAAATGAAAAA.

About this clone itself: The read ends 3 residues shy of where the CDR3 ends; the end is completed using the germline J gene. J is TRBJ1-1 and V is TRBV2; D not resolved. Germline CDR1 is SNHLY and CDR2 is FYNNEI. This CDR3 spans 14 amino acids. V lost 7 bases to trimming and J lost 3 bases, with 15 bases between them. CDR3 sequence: CASKPRGWDTEAFF. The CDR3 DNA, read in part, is TGTGCCAGCAAGCCCCGGGGTTGGGACACTGAA. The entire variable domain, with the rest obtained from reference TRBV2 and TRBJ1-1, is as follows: EPEVTQTPSHQVTQMGQEVILRCVPISNHLYFYWYRQILGQKVEFLVSFYNNEISEKSEIFDDQFSVERPDGSNFTLKIRSTKLEDSAMYFCASKPRGWDTEAFFGQGTRLTVV.

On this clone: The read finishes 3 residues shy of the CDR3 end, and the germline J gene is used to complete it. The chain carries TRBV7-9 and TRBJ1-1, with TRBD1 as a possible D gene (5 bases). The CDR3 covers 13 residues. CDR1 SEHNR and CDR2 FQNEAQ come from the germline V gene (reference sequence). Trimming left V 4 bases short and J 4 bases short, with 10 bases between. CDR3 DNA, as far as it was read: TGTGCCAGCAGCTCGGGGGGGGGCACTGAA. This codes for CASSSGGGTE. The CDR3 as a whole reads CASSSGGGTEAFF. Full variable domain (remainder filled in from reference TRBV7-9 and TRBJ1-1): DTGVSQNPRHKITKRGQNVTFRCDPISEHNRLYWYRQTLGQGPEFLTYFQNEAQLEKSRLLSDRFSAERPKGSFSTLEIQRTEQGDSAMYLCASSSGGGTEAFFGQGTRLTVV.

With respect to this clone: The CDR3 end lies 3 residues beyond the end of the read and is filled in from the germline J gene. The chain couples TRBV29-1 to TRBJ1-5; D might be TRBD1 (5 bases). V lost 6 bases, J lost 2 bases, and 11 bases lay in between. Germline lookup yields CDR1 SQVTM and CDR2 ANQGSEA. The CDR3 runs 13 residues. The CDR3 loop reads CSVGVVGNQPQHF. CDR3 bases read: TGCAGCGTAGGGGTCGTGGGCAATCAGCCC. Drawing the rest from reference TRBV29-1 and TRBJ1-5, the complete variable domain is SAVISQKPSRDICQRGTSLTIQCQVDSQVTMMFWYRQQPGQSLTLIATANQGSEATYESGFVIDKFPISRPNLTFSTLTVSNMSPEDSSIYLCSVGVVGNQPQHFGDGTRLSIL.

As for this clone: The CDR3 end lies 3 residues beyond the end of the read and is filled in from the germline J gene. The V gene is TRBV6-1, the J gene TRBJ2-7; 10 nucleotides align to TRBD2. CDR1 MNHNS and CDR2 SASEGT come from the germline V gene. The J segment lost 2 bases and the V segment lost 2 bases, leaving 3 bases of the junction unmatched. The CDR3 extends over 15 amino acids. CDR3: CASSETGTSAYEQYF. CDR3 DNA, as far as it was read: TGTGCCAGCAGTGAAACGGGGACTAGCGCCTACGAG.

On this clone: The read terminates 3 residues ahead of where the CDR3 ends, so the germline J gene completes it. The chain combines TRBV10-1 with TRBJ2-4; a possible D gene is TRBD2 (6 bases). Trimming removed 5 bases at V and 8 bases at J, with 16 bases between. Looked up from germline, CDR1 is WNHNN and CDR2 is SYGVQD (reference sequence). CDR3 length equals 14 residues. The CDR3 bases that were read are TGCGCCAGCAGTAATCCCGGGGGTAGGGACATT. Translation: CASSNPGGRDI. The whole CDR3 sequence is CASSNPGGRDIQYF.

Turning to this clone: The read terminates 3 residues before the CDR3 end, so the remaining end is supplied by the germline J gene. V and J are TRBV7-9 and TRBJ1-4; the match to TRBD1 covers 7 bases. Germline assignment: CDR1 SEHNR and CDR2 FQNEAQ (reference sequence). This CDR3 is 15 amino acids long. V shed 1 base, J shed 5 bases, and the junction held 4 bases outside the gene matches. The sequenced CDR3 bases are TGTGCCAGCAGCTTAGGCCGACAGGGAAATGAAAAA. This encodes CASSLGRQGNEK. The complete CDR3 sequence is CASSLGRQGNEKLFF.

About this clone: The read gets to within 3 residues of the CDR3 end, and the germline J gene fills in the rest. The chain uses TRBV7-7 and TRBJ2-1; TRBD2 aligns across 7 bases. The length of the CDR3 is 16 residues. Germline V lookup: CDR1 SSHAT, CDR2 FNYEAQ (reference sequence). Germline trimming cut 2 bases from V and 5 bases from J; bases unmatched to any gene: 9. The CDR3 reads CASSLRPPSGNNEQFF. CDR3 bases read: TGTGCCAGCAGCTTACGTCCTCCTAGCGGAAACAATGAG.

CDR3 sequence: CASSPGTASYEQYF. CDR3 DNA (partial): TGTGCCAGCTCACCCGGGACAGCCTCCTACGAG. The chain has TRBV18 and TRBJ2-7; TRBD1 aligns across 7 bases. The read halts 3 residues ahead of the CDR3 end, with the missing end drawn from the germline J gene. This CDR3 spans 14 amino acids. V trimming: 3 bases; J trimming: 0 bases; junction bases outside the gene matches: 2. From germline, CDR1 is KGHSH and CDR2 LQKENI. The variable domain in full, with the rest retrieved from reference TRBV18 and TRBJ2-7, is NAGVMQNPRHLVRRRGQEARLRCSPMKGHSHVYWYRQLPEEGLKFMVYLQKENIIDESGMPKERFSAEFPKEGPSILRIQQVVRGDSAAYFCASSPGTASYEQYFGPGTRLTVT.

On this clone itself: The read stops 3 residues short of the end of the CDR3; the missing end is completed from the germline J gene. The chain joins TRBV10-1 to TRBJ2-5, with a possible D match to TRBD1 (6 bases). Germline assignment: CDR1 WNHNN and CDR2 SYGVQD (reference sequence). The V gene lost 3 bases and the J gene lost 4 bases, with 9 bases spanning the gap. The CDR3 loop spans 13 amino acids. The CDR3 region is CASSDQGRETQYF. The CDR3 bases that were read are TGCGCCAGCAGTGACCAGGGGCGAGAGACC.

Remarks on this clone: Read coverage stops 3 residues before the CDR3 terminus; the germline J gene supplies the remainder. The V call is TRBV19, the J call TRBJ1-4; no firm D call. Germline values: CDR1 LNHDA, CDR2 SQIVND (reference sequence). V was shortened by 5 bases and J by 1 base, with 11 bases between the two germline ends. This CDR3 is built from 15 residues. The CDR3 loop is CASSPPTGTNEKLFF. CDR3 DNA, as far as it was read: TGTGCCAGTAGTCCCCCGACGGGAACTAATGAAAAA. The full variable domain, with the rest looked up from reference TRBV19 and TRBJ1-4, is DGGITQSPKYLFRKEGQNVTLSCEQNLNHDAMYWYRQDPGQGLRLIYYSQIVNDFQKGDIAEGYSVSREKKESFPLTVTSAQKNPTAFYLCASSPPTGTNEKLFFGSGTQLSVL.

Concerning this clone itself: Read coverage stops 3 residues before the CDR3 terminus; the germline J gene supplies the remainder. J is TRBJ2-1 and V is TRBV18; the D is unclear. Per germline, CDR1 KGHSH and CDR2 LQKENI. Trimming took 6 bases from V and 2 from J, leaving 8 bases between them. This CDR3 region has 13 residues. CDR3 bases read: TGTGCCAGCTCCCCAGGCCCCTACAATGAG. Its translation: CASSPGPYNE. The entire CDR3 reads CASSPGPYNEQFF.

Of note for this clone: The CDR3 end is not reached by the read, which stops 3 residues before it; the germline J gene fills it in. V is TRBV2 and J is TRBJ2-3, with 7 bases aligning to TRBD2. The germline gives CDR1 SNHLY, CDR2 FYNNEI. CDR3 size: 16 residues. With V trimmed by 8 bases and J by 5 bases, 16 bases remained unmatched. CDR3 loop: CASGGLRTSPKDTQYF. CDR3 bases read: TGTGCCAGCGGGGGGTTAAGGACTAGTCCGAAAGATACG.